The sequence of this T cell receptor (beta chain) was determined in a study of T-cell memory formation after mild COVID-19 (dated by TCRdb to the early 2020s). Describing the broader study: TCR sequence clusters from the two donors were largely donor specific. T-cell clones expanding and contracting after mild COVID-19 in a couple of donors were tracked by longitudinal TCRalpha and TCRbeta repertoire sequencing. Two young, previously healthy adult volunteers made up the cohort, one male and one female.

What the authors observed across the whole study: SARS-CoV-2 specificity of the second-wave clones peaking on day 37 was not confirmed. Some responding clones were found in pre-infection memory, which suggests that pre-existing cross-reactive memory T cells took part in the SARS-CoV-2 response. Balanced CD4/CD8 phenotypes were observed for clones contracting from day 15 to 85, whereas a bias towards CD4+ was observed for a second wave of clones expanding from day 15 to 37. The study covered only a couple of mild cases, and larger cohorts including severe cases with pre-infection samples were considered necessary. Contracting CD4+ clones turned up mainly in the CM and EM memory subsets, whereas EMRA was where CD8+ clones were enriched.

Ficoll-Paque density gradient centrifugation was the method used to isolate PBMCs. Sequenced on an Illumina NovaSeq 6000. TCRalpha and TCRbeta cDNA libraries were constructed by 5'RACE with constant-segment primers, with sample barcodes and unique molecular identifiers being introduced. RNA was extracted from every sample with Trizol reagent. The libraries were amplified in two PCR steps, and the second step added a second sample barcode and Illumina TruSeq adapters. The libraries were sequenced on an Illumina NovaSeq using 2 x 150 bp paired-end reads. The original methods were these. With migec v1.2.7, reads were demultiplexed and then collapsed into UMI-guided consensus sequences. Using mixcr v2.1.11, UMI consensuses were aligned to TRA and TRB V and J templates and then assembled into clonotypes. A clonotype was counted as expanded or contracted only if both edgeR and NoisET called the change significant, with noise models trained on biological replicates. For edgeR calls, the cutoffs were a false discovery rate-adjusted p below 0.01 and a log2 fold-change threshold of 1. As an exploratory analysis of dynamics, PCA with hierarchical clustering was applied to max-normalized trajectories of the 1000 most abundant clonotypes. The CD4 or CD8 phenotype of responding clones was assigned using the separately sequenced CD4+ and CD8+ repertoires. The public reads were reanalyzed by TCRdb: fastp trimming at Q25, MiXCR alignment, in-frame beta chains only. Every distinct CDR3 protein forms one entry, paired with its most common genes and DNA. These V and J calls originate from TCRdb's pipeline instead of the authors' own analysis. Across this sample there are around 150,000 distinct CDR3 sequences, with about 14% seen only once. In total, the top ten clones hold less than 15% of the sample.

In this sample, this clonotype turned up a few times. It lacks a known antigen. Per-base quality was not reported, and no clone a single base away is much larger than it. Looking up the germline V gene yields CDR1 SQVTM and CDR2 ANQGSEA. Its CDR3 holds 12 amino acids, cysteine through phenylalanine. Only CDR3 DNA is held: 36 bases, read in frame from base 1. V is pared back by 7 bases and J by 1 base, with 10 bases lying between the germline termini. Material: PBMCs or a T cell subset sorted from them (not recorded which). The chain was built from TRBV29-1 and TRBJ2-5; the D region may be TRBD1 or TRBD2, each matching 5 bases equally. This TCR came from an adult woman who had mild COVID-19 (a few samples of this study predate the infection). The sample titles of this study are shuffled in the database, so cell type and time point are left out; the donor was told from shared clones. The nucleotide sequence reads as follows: TGCAGCGCCTGGGACGGCCAAGAGACCCAGTACTTC. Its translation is CSAWDGQETQYF.